Below, one TCR beta chain is given with its context. These data belong to a study of shared clonotypes between healthy human individuals. Original handling: As immunoSEQ supplied junction-only sequences (without quality scores), filtering differed. Sequencing was performed with immunoSEQ multiplex PCR; in TCRdb, only in-frame clones are kept and a portion is missing. Clone size and the V and J calls come from that table; the DNA yielded D and trimming. This sample carries over 2 million clones, around 93% of them seen once, and the ten largest clones take about 0.36%. Germline V gives CDR1 KGHSH, CDR2 LQKENI. The ends lost 3 bases at V and 4 bases at J; junction bases unmatched: 16. This CDR3 is built from 20 residues.

The sequencing sample was made of naive CD4+ T cells from PBMCs. Described subset: CD45RA+ positively selected. The chain carries TRBV18 and TRBJ2-3, with 13 bases identical to TRBD2. This TCR was sampled from a man between 18 and 35 years old in good health. Some clones in this sample may be carry-over from other donors' samples. CDR3 amino acids: CASSPLVTQWTSGRADTQYF. CDR3 sequence (DNA): TGTGCCAGCTCACCTCTCGTTACTCAATGGACTAGCGGGAGAGCAGATACGCAGTATTTT.